Listed here is a single TCR beta chain. This clone was found once. No antigen is known for it. The record has no base qualities; no much larger clone is one base away. The T-cell fraction in tumor and uninvolved lung tissue was obtained from TCR sequencing using the immunoSEQ assay. The source study handled its data this way. For survival analysis, patients were divided into high (upper tertile) and low (lower two tertiles) T-cell fraction groups, which were compared by log-rank test. A signed-rank test was used to test paired tumor versus uninvolved lung differences in T-cell fraction. TCRdb re-hosts the immuneACCESS table, in-frame sequences only. Its copies lack some clones; in the studies checked, an unresolved V gene accounts for under half of them, and the cause for the rest is not known. V, J and clone size are taken as reported in that table, and D and trimming were inferred from the DNA itself. In this sample the table shows around 24,000 clones, around 62% of which occur a single time. Approximately 5.4% of the sample rests with the top ten.

V lost 1 base and J lost 6 bases; the stretch between them is 10 bases long. The germline V gene specifies SGHTA as CDR1 and FQGNSA as CDR2. There are 14 amino acids in the CDR3, from cysteine to phenylalanine inclusive. The kept DNA is CDR3 alone, 42 bases in frame from the first base. The entry originates in a study of tumor-infiltrating lymphocytes in localized non-small cell lung cancer (dated by TCRdb to about 2021). Context from the whole study: Several histologies were represented in the cohort, which also included both smokers and never-smokers as well as patients whose samples were collected after neoadjuvant chemotherapy. The overall ICON cohort was composed of some 140 surgical patients with localized non-small cell lung cancer whose tumors were resected. A total of more than 50 patients were part of the paired comparison of immunoSEQ T-cell fraction between tumor and uninvolved lung. Alongside flow cytometry, multiplex immunofluorescence, RNA-seq, exome sequencing and proteomics, TCR sequencing was applied to the same patients as one of several integrated assays. Resected tumor tissue and uninvolved lung tissue described as non-adjacent to the tumor were contributed by each patient, with both tissues obtained from the same patient. Overall results and qualifications from the work: No difference in TCR-derived T-cell fraction was observed between the flow cytometry-defined immunotypes IM1 (good prognosis) and IM2 (poor prognosis). No association of tumor T-cell fraction from TCR sequencing with recurrence-free survival was found (p = 0.61). Higher T cell infiltration in tumors than in uninvolved lung tissue was supported by TCRbeta sequencing, consistent with immunofluorescence CD3 counts. Assay coverage varied across patients depending on available tissue quantity, so only a subset of the cohort had TCR sequencing. Because different pieces of the same tissue were used for different assays, technical variation could not be separated from intratumor heterogeneity.

Patient enrollment in ICON started in 2016, and the final patient was enrolled in 2018. A subcohort of under 90 patients provided fresh tumor and matched uninvolved tissue for in-depth immune analyses, with TCR sequencing among those analyses. DNA for TCR sequencing was isolated from bulk tissue, and no cell sorting was done. The sequence was obtained from a human donor with non-small cell lung cancer. The sequencing input was lung tumor tissue. The rearrangement combines TRBV7-2 with TRBJ1-5; the D gene is unclear. CDR3 sequence: CASSLDRLGQPQHF. The nucleotide sequence is given as TGTGCCAGCAGCTTAGACCGATTGGGTCAGCCCCAGCATTTT.